Listed below are T cell receptor beta chains from one sample, sequenced in a study of cytomegalovirus exposure and HLA in healthy donors. Measured with immunoSEQ multiplex PCR; TCRdb has only the in-frame clones, and not every one. The repertoire has over 120,000 clones, 80% of them found once; the top ten carry 2.9%. The sample taken for sequencing was PBMCs. All receptors derive from a woman aged 30 to 39 in good health and CMV-seronegative. Both conserved end residues are part of each CDR3. D genes are given only for firm matches. Not all rows give a size; the values are once, few, many and, for expanded clones, a class.

>15|TRBD1|few|TRBV5-6|TRBJ1-3
CASSPAGGFGNTIYF
TGTGCCAGCAGCCCCGCAGGGGGCTTTGGAAACACCATATATTTT
>14|.|few|TRBV10-3|TRBJ1-1
CAISERTERSEAFF
TGTGCCATCAGTGAGCGGACAGAAAGGAGTGAAGCTTTCTTT
>16|TRBD1|.|TRBV6-1|TRBJ2-3
CASSGRTGASTDTQYF
TGTGCCAGCAGTGGCCGGACAGGGGCGAGCACAGATACGCAGTATTTT
>16|TRBD1|.|TRBV5-1|TRBJ2-2
CASSGGTGGVTGELFF
TGCGCCAGCAGCGGGGGGACAGGGGGCGTCACCGGGGAGCTGTTTTTT
>16|TRBD1|few|TRBV5-1|TRBJ1-4
CASSLSGQGLNEKLFF
TGCGCCAGCAGCCTCAGCGGACAGGGGTTAAATGAAAAACTGTTTTTT
>13|TRBD1|.|TRBV19|TRBJ1-1
CASRSRDRGEAFF
TGTGCCAGTAGGTCGAGGGACAGGGGCGAAGCTTTCTTT
>14|TRBD1|.|TRBV5-1|TRBJ2-2
CASSEGQETGELFF
TGCGCCAGCAGCGAGGGACAGGAAACCGGGGAGCTGTTTTTT
>13|TRBD2|.|TRBV29-1|TRBJ2-3
CSGVAGATDTQYF
TGCAGCGGGGTAGCGGGAGCCACAGATACGCAGTATTTT
>12|TRBD1|.|TRBV19|TRBJ1-1
CASKGRDRGAFF
TGTGCCAGTAAGGGCAGGGACAGGGGAGCTTTCTTT
>14|.|.|TRBV25-1|TRBJ1-1
CASSDGPLSTEAFF
TGTGCCAGCAGTGATGGCCCCCTCAGCACTGAAGCTTTCTTT
>14|TRBD1|.|TRBV7-8|TRBJ1-2
CASSLGTGSYGYTF
TGTGCCAGCAGCTTAGGGACAGGGAGCTATGGCTACACCTTC
>12|.|.|TRBV29-1|TRBJ2-4
CSVGTAENIQYF
TGCAGCGTTGGGACAGCAGAAAACATTCAGTACTTC
>16|.|once|TRBV28|TRBJ1-2
CASSSIGTLANYGYTF
TGTGCCAGCAGTTCTATTGGGACACTAGCTAACTATGGCTACACCTTC
>15|TRBD2|.|TRBV18|TRBJ2-3
CASSPGLAVTDTQYF
TGTGCCAGCTCACCCGGACTAGCGGTCACAGATACGCAGTATTTT
>18|TRBD2|.|TRBV4-3|TRBJ2-3
CASSQGTSGGASTDTQYF
TGCGCCAGCAGCCAAGGGACTAGCGGGGGGGCCAGCACAGATACGCAGTATTTT
>15|TRBD2|.|TRBV7-3|TRBJ2-1
CASSLLAGGSNEQFF
TGTGCCAGCAGCCTACTAGCGGGGGGGTCTAATGAGCAGTTCTTC
>14|.|.|TRBV28|TRBJ1-1
CASSRGDMNTEAFF
TGTGCCAGCAGCCGTGGGGACATGAACACTGAAGCTTTCTTT
>13|.|.|TRBV2|TRBJ1-5
CASSQGMDQPQHF
TGTGCCAGCAGTCAGGGGATGGACCAGCCCCAGCATTTT
>15|.|.|TRBV19|TRBJ1-5
CASSIRVARAQPQHF
TGTGCCAGTAGTATAAGGGTAGCCAGGGCCCAGCCCCAGCATTTT
>16|.|.|TRBV7-8|TRBJ2-5
CASSTYPGQPQGTQYF
TGTGCCAGCAGTACTTATCCGGGACAACCACAAGGAACCCAGTACTTC
>14|.|.|TRBV27|TRBJ2-1
CASSLSLTPNEQFF
TGTGCCAGCAGTTTATCCCTGACACCTAATGAGCAGTTCTTC
>13|.|few|TRBV11-2|TRBJ2-7
CASSLAFGYEQYF
TGTGCCAGCAGCTTAGCGTTCGGCTACGAGCAGTACTTC
>15|TRBD2|.|TRBV9|TRBJ2-3
CASSVAGGGTDTQYF
TGTGCCAGCAGCGTGGCGGGGGGGGGCACAGATACGCAGTATTTT
>16|.|.|TRBV7-2|TRBJ1-4
CASSRGQYATNEKLFF
TGTGCCAGCAGCCGAGGACAGTATGCAACTAATGAAAAACTGTTTTTT
>16|.|once|TRBV6-7|TRBJ2-1
CASSYGAGISYNEQFF
TGTGCCAGCAGTTACGGCGCGGGAATCTCCTACAATGAGCAGTTCTTC
>13|.|few|TRBV2|TRBJ1-1
CASSSQGNTEAFF
TGTGCCAGCAGTTCACAGGGTAACACTGAAGCTTTCTTT
>21|TRBD2|.|TRBV18|TRBJ2-7
CASPPGLMDGDVGLAGGEQYF
TGTGCCAGCCCGCCGGGCTTGATGGACGGGGACGTAGGACTAGCGGGAGGCGAGCAGTACTTC
>12|.|.|TRBV6-6|TRBJ1-2
CASSSRQDRYTF
TGTGCCAGCAGCTCCCGACAGGATCGCTACACCTTC
>15|.|.|TRBV19|TRBJ1-6
CASSIGRGSNSPLHF
TGTGCCAGTAGTATAGGTCGAGGCAGCAATTCACCCCTCCACTTT
>17|.|.|TRBV6-1|TRBJ1-5
CASSEAYRSYSNQPQHF
TGTGCCAGCAGTGAAGCGTACAGGAGCTATAGCAATCAGCCCCAGCATTTT
>13|.|.|TRBV30|TRBJ2-7
CAWSQRPSYEQYF
TGTGCCTGGAGTCAGCGCCCATCCTACGAGCAGTACTTC